A single sample is the source of the 24 T cell receptor beta chains below, sequenced in a study of blood T cell repertoires in COVID-19. Profiling relied on immunoSEQ multiplex PCR, and the TCRdb table lists in-frame clones only, not all of them. The sample holds about 250,000 clones; roughly 84% are singletons and the top ten take around 16%. Sequences were obtained from peripheral blood. These receptors originate from a person aged 65 to 85 with COVID-19, enrolled during active disease.

The chain recombines TRBV28 with TRBJ2-7, with TRBD1 as a possible D gene (6 bases). Germline V lookup: CDR1 MDHEN, CDR2 SYDVKM. CDR3 length: 15 residues. V lost 5 bases to trimming and J lost 1 base, with 15 bases between them. CDR3 bases: TGTGCCAGCAGTCCCAATGAACAGGGATCCTACGAGCAGTACTTC. Translation gives CASSPNEQGSYEQYF.

The chain employs TRBV9 and TRBJ1-5, with D perhaps matching TRBD1 (6 bases). The CDR3 has 15 amino acids. Germline V gene sequence: CDR1 SGDLS, CDR2 YYNGEE. V was cut by 0 bases and J by 4 bases, with 11 bases left in between. The CDR3 DNA reads as TGTGCCAGCAGCGTAGGGGCAGGGGAGAATCAGCCCCAGCATTTT. It codes for CASSVGAGENQPQHF.

This chain connects TRBV30 to TRBJ2-7, with TRBD1 matching 8 bases. Unmatched junction bases numbered 9, after V lost 7 bases and J lost 4 bases. Germline assignment: CDR1 GTSNPN and CDR2 SVGIG (reference sequence). The CDR3 sequence is 13 residues long. CDR3 DNA sequence: TGTGCCTACACCCGGACAGGGCGGTACGAGCAGTACTTC. Its protein product is CAYTRTGRYEQYF.

The sample holds one count of this clone. The chain is built from TRBV27 and TRBJ2-2, with 12 bases identical to TRBD2. The CDR3 has 16 amino acids. Germline V CDR1 and CDR2: MNHEY, SMNVEV (reference sequence). V shed 0 bases, J shed 6 bases, and the junction held 2 bases outside the gene matches. The CDR3 spells CASSLSRLAGAGELFF. CDR3 DNA sequence: TGTGCCAGCAGTTTATCAAGACTAGCGGGAGCCGGGGAGCTGTTTTTT.

The J gene is TRBJ2-7, the V gene TRBV19; weak D call: TRBD2 (5 bases). Trimming took 2 bases from V and 7 from J, leaving 9 bases between them. The CDR3 length is 12 residues. CDR1 LNHDA and CDR2 SQIVND come from the germline V gene (reference sequence). The CDR3 spells CASSISGGEQYF. CDR3 in DNA: TGTGCCAGTAGTATATCCGGCGGGGAGCAGTACTTC.

This clone has only one observation. This sequence joins TRBV3-1 (or the pseudogene TRBV3-2) and TRBJ1-5; 9 positions match TRBD1. Germline V lookup: CDR1 LGHDT, CDR2 YNNKEL (reference sequence). The trim removed 3 bases at V and 4 bases at J, leaving 13 bases unmatched. This CDR3 is built from 18 residues. CDR3 sequence: CASSQRGTGNNLNQPQHF. In DNA form, the CDR3 reads TGTGCCAGCAGCCAGCGGGGGACAGGGAATAACCTAAATCAGCCCCAGCATTTT.

The V call is TRBV28, the J call TRBJ2-7; TRBD2 agrees at 10 bases. Germline loops: CDR1 MDHEN, CDR2 SYDVKM. The CDR3 is made up of 15 amino acids. V lost 8 bases, J lost 6 bases, and 13 bases stayed unmatched. The DNA of the CDR3 is TGTGCCAGCGCACCTACTAGCGGGGCCCCGGGCGAGCAGTACTTC. This gives the protein CASAPTSGAPGEQYF.

This clone came up once. The gene calls are TRBV6-5 and TRBJ1-4; D may be TRBD1 (6 bases). The CDR3 has 14 residues. The germline CDR1 and CDR2 sequences are MNHEY and SVGAGI. Trimming pared 6 bases from V and 3 bases from J, leaving 11 bases between. As DNA, the CDR3 is TGTGCCAGCAGACCGGGACAAGCTAATGAAAAACTGTTTTTT. Amino acids: CASRPGQANEKLFF.

The rearrangement uses TRBV7-2 and TRBJ1-2, with D unresolved. CDR3 length equals 16 residues. Germline lookup yields CDR1 SGHTA and CDR2 FQGNSA. Trimming took 2 bases from V and 2 from J, leaving 15 bases between them. DNA of the CDR3: TGTGCCAGCAGCTTAACCGCGGTTGGAGGGAACTATGGCTACACCTTC. Its protein product is CASSLTAVGGNYGYTF.

The chain combines TRBV5-1 with TRBJ2-1; 10 bases fit TRBD2. This CDR3 has 19 amino acids. Germline V lookup: CDR1 SGHRS, CDR2 YFSETQ. The trim removed 2 bases at V and 8 bases at J, leaving 19 bases unmatched. The CDR3 is CASSFGRSTTSGIIDEQFF. The CDR3 bases are TGCGCCAGCAGCTTCGGGCGGTCTACAACTAGCGGGATTATCGATGAGCAGTTCTTC.

J is TRBJ2-3 and V is TRBV29-1, with unresolved D. The V end lost 4 bases, the J end lost 2 bases, and 10 bases lay between the germline ends. The CDR3 has 13 residues. Germline CDR1 and CDR2: SQVTM and ANQGSEA. Written as DNA, the CDR3 is TGCAGCGTTGTGCGAGCCTACACAGATACGCAGTATTTT. Its translation: CSVVRAYTDTQYF.

The chain is built from TRBV10-3 and TRBJ2-7, with 8 nucleotides matching TRBD2. This CDR3 has 16 residues. V gave up 1 base and J gave up 4 bases; unmatched junction bases: 9. Germline CDR1 ENHRY, CDR2 SYGVKD. The CDR3 bases are TGTGCCATCAGTGAGTACAGGGCGGGGGGCTTGTACGAGCAGTACTTC. Translated, it gives CAISEYRAGGLYEQYF.

The chain joins TRBV7-9 to TRBJ1-1; TRBD1 matches 7 bases. The CDR3 sequence is 11 residues long. V shed 5 bases, J shed 8 bases, and the junction held 2 bases outside the gene matches. CDR1 SEHNR and CDR2 FQNEAQ come from the germline V gene (reference sequence). Here the CDR3 DNA reads TGTGCCAGCAGCCCCAGGGGGGAAGCTTTCTTT. The encoded protein is CASSPRGEAFF.

DNA of the CDR3: TGTGCCAGCGTCAGACAGGGGGGCGTCTACGAGCAGTACTTC. This encodes CASVRQGGVYEQYF. The gene calls are TRBV28 and TRBJ2-7, with 9 bases fitting TRBD1. Per the germline V gene, CDR1 is MDHEN and CDR2 is SYDVKM. J was trimmed by 3 bases and V by 8 bases; bases with no gene match: 8. The CDR3 contains 14 residues.

The chain has TRBV2 and TRBJ1-1, with D possibly being TRBD1 (5 bases). Trimming pared 6 bases from V and 0 bases from J, leaving 11 bases between. Germline CDR1 is SNHLY and CDR2 is FYNNEI. The CDR3 extends over 14 amino acids. CDR3 nucleotide sequence: TGTGCCAGCAGAGGAGACAGAGTGAACACTGAAGCTTTCTTT. Translating gives CASRGDRVNTEAFF.

This chain connects TRBV7-8 to TRBJ2-1; D is ambiguous. The V gene lost 2 bases and the J gene lost 4 bases, with 12 bases spanning the gap. This CDR3 has 15 amino acids. Per the germline V gene, CDR1 is SGHVS and CDR2 is FQNEAQ. CDR3 sequence: CASSLITDRYNEQFF. CDR3 sequence (DNA): TGTGCCAGCAGCTTAATTACCGATAGATACAATGAGCAGTTCTTC.

The gene calls are TRBV7-9 and TRBJ2-7; 9 bases agree with TRBD1. This CDR3 comprises 12 residues. Per the germline V gene, CDR1 is SEHNR and CDR2 is FQNEAQ (reference sequence). The V segment lost 6 bases and the J segment 4 bases; nucleotides outside the gene matches: 1. The CDR3, as DNA: TGTGCCAGCAGGGGGACAGGGTACGAGCAGTACTTC. Protein: CASRGTGYEQYF.

The chain carries TRBV7-4 and TRBJ2-7, with D unclear. Trimming cost V 3 bases and J 4 bases, with 16 bases left between them. Germline V gene lookup returns CDR1 SGHVT and CDR2 SQSDAQ. This CDR3 spans 15 amino acids. CDR3 sequence: CASSFCGLQRYEQYF. For the CDR3, the DNA is TGTGCCAGCAGCTTTTGCGGCCTCCAAAGATACGAGCAGTACTTC. Drawing the rest from reference TRBV7-4 and TRBJ2-7, the complete variable domain is GAGVSQSPRYKVAKRGRDVALRCDSISGHVTLYWYRQTLGQGSEVLTYSQSDAQRDKSGRPSGRFSAERPERSVSTLKIQRTEQGDSAVYLCASSFCGLQRYEQYFGPGTRLTVT.

V and J are TRBV27 and TRBJ1-2; TRBD1 matches at 9 bases. The CDR3 is made up of 14 amino acids. CDR1 MNHEY and CDR2 SMNVEV come from the germline V gene (reference sequence). After removal of 6 bases from V and 5 bases from J, the junction contained 7 bases not matched to a gene. CDR3 amino acids: CASSQGTGNYGYTF. The CDR3 region has the DNA TGTGCCAGCAGCCAAGGGACAGGGAATTATGGCTACACCTTC.

The J gene is TRBJ1-5, the V gene TRBV6-1; D call uncertain. Trimming cost V 4 bases and J 0 bases, with 13 bases left between them. Germline CDR1 MNHNS, CDR2 SASEGT. This CDR3 has 16 amino acids. The CDR3 sequence: CASSAFSSYSNQPQHF. CDR3 in DNA: TGTGCCAGCAGTGCTTTTTCTAGCTATAGCAATCAGCCCCAGCATTTT.

The V and J genes are TRBV4-1 and TRBJ1-4, with 7 bases fitting TRBD1. Losses at the gene ends were 4 bases for V and 4 bases for J; bases not matched to a gene: 6. In germline, CDR1 is MGHRA, CDR2 YSYEKL. The CDR3 spans 15 residues. CDR3 nucleotide sequence: TGCGCCAGCAGCCGACAGGGCCCTGGTAATGAAAAACTGTTTTTT. Its translation: CASSRQGPGNEKLFF.

This chain uses TRBV6-5 with TRBJ2-6; D is unclear. The CDR3 has 16 amino acids. V lost 0 bases and J lost 0, with 6 bases in between. Germline V CDR1 and CDR2: MNHEY, SVGAGI. The CDR3 spells CASSYSTHSGANVLTF. In nucleotides, the CDR3 is TGTGCCAGCAGTTACTCGACACACTCTGGGGCCAACGTCCTGACTTTC.

Only one count was recorded for this clone. This sequence joins TRBV28 and TRBJ1-2; D is ambiguous. Per germline, CDR1 MDHEN and CDR2 SYDVKM. This CDR3 is built from 13 residues. The germline V and J ends were trimmed by 3 bases and 4 bases, with 9 bases remaining between them. The CDR3 DNA sequence: TGTGCCAGCAGTTTGAGCGACTTCTATGGCTACACCTTC. This encodes CASSLSDFYGYTF.

The chain uses TRBV3-1 (or the pseudogene TRBV3-2) and TRBJ1-3; no definite D call. Germline-derived CDR1 and CDR2 are LGHDT and YNNKEL (reference sequence). Trimming removed 3 bases at V and 0 bases at J, with 24 bases between. The CDR3 runs 20 residues. In DNA, the CDR3 is TGTGCCAGCAGCCATGCCGTAGGAGCCTCACGCTTTATCTCTGGAAACACCATATATTTT. It translates to CASSHAVGASRFISGNTIYF.